The next 8 T cell receptor beta chains were all read from a single sample in a study of blood T cells in healthy people across ages. The second PCR ran about 6 to 12 cycles with a sample-barcoded 5' primer and J-beta primers. TCRdb re-called the 5' RACE reads through MiXCR, storing one row per CDR3 protein. The sample yields 650,000 to 800,000 distinct CDR3 sequences, around two fifths seen once. The specimen was blood. Source of these receptors: a man aged 60 to 75 in good health.

The chain uses TRBV5-1 and TRBJ2-7; 8 positions agree with TRBD1. The CDR3 extends over 15 amino acids. V gave up 1 base and J gave up 6 bases; unmatched junction bases: 9. The V gene's germline CDR1 is SGHRS and CDR2 YFSETQ. The CDR3 is CASSLTTGVGSEQYF. As DNA, the CDR3 is TGCGCCAGCAGCTTGACGACAGGGGTAGGGAGCGAGCAGTACTTC.

There are a few counts of this clonotype. The chain uses TRBV10-3 and TRBJ1-5; tentatively, D is TRBD1 (5 bases). In germline, CDR1 is ENHRY, CDR2 SYGVKD. The CDR3 runs 13 residues. V was cut by 5 bases and J by 7 bases, with 12 bases left in between. The CDR3 sequence: CAISNQGGQPQHF. As DNA, the CDR3 is TGTGCCATCAGTAATCAGGGTGGGCAGCCCCAGCATTTT.

This clonotype was seen a handful of times. CDR3 sequence: CASRRTGGNQPQHF. DNA for the CDR3: TGTGCCAGCAGGAGGACAGGGGGCAATCAGCCCCAGCATTTT. The chain joins TRBV12-3 or TRBV12-4 to TRBJ1-5, with 9 bases matching TRBD1. Unmatched junction bases numbered 2, after V lost 6 bases and J lost 2 bases. The CDR3 length is 14 residues.

This clonotype showed up just a few times. This chain joins TRBV29-1 and TRBJ2-7; 11 bases map to TRBD2. Trimming at V came to 7 bases and at J to 4 bases, leaving 6 bases not matched to a gene. This CDR3 contains 13 residues. Looked up from germline, CDR1 is SQVTM and CDR2 is ANQGSEA. CDR3 sequence reads: CSDSLAGAYEQYF. The CDR3 DNA is TGCAGCGACTCACTAGCGGGGGCTTACGAGCAGTACTTC.

The V gene is TRBV5-5, the J gene TRBJ2-5, with TRBD1 matching over 10 bases. There are 18 residues in the CDR3. J was trimmed by 5 bases and V by 2 bases; bases with no gene match: 15. Germline-derived CDR1 and CDR2 are SGHKS and YYEKEE (reference sequence). CDR3 bases: TGTGCCAGCAGCTTAAGAAGTTCCGGGACAGGGGCGCTGGAGACCCAGTACTTC. This sequence encodes CASSLRSSGTGALETQYF.

DNA for the CDR3: TGTGCCAGCAGCTTAACCGATCGCAACACTGAAGCTTTCTTT. Translating it yields CASSLTDRNTEAFF. The chain combines TRBV7-2 with TRBJ1-1, with D uncertain. CDR1 is SGHTA, CDR2 FQGNSA, per germline. The length of the CDR3 is 14 residues. Trimming cost V 2 bases and J 2 bases, with 9 bases left between them.

The rearrangement uses TRBV2 and TRBJ1-6, with 9 bases fitting TRBD1. CDR1 and CDR2 (germline): SNHLY, FYNNEI. The CDR3 extends over 16 amino acids. With V trimmed by 4 bases and J by 6 bases, 7 bases remained unmatched. The CDR3 loop is CASSAQGALGNSPLHF. CDR3 nucleotide sequence: TGTGCCAGCAGTGCACAGGGGGCGTTGGGTAATTCACCCCTCCACTTT.

This clonotype occurred a few times. The chain employs TRBV7-2 and TRBJ1-4; D may be TRBD1 (5 bases). This CDR3 region has 16 residues. Germline assignment: CDR1 SGHTA and CDR2 FQGNSA. V was clipped by 2 bases and J by 5 bases, with 15 bases between them. As DNA, the CDR3 is TGTGCCAGCAGCTTAAACTGGAAGGGGAGGAATGAAAAACTGTTTTTT. This translates into CASSLNWKGRNEKLFF.